This TCR beta chain is drawn from a study of T cells in tumors after PD-1 blockade. V lost 6 bases and J lost 2; bases outside the gene matches: 10. CDR3 length equals 17 residues. Germline CDR1 SGHTA, CDR2 FQGNSA. Libraries were prepared by immunoSEQ multiplex PCR; TCRdb keeps only in-frame clonotypes and omits some of them. The sample contains fewer than 50,000 clones, more than 65% of which appear only once. The chain employs TRBV7-2 and TRBJ1-6; TRBD1 agrees at 7 bases. The sequence was obtained from a human donor with basal cell carcinoma. This specimen consisted of PBMCs, obtained before anti-PD-1 treatment. The CDR3 region is CASRSTGAGTYNSPLHF. The CDR3 DNA sequence: TGTGCCAGCAGATCTACAGGGGCGGGGACCTATAATTCACCCCTCCACTTT.